The clone carrying this TCR beta chain was seen a single time. Its matching antigen is unknown. The data derive from a study of OX40 agonist ivuxolimab in advanced cancers. Study as a whole: The patients' treatment was ivuxolimab, an agonistic anti-OX40 (CD134) antibody. Recorded diagnoses for dose-escalation patients were hepatocellular carcinoma, melanoma, renal cell or head and neck cancer.

The method was immunoSEQ multiplex PCR; TCRdb's version includes in-frame clones alone and lacks a portion of them. Of around 79,000 clones listed, about nine tenths are singletons. General study findings and limits: At 0.1 to 3.0 mg/kg and by week 6, CD4+ and CD8+ T cells in the blood had expanded clonally. Patients who responded partially at 0.1-3.0 mg/kg showed clonal expansion ranking among the lowest.

Trimming pared 2 bases from V and 3 bases from J, leaving 17 bases between. This CDR3 spans 16 amino acids. Per the germline V gene, CDR1 is MNHEY and CDR2 is SVGAGI. This clonotype was sampled from an adult with an advanced solid tumor such as melanoma, head and neck, liver or kidney cancer. The sample was CD4+ or CD8+ T cells sorted from blood, taken in a trial of the OX40 agonist ivuxolimab. The J gene is TRBJ2-7, the V gene TRBV6-5; a weak D match, TRBD1 (6 bases). This chain's CDR3 is CASSYVSGRGGYEQYF. CDR3 DNA: TGTGCCAGCAGTTACGTCTCAGGCAGAGGGGGCTACGAGCAGTACTTC.